What follows are 9 T cell receptor beta chains derived from one specimen sequenced in a study of shared clonotypes between healthy human individuals (TCRdb year 2020). To prepare the library, the immunoSEQ multiplex PCR assay was applied. Not all clones reach the TCRdb copy of this immuneACCESS table, which keeps in-frame sequences only. Checked studies attribute under half of the gap to unresolved V genes and leave the rest unexplained. The sample table holds 2 million to 3 million clones, of which 85% to 95% were seen once. Of the sample, under 0.15% falls within the top ten clones. Sequences were obtained from naive CD4+ T cells sorted from blood. This specimen's cell subset or site label, per the study, means: CD45RA+ positively selected. The receptors derive from a man younger than 35 in good health.

V gene TRBV2 combines with J gene TRBJ1-1, with D uncertain. The V end lost 5 bases, the J end lost 1 base, and 8 bases lay between the germline ends. The germline gives CDR1 SNHLY, CDR2 FYNNEI. The CDR3 consists of 13 residues. The CDR3 loop is CASSTQPNTEAFF. The CDR3 DNA reads as TGTGCCAGCAGTACCCAGCCGAACACTGAAGCTTTCTTT.

This clone was seen a single time. This chain joins TRBV18 and TRBJ2-6, with D tentatively TRBD1 (5 bases). Germline CDR1 reads KGHSH; CDR2 reads LQKENI. V was clipped by 4 bases and J by 4 bases, with 11 bases between them. The CDR3 spans 15 residues. The CDR3 DNA follows: TGTGCCAGCTCACTTGGGGCTGGGGGGGCCAACGTCCTGACTTTC. Encoded protein: CASSLGAGGANVLTF. Using reference TRBV18 and TRBJ2-6 for the parts outside the CDR3, the full variable domain is NAGVMQNPRHLVRRRGQEARLRCSPMKGHSHVYWYRQLPEEGLKFMVYLQKENIIDESGMPKERFSAEFPKEGPSILRIQQVVRGDSAAYFCASSLGAGGANVLTFGAGSRLTVL.

V gene TRBV2 combines with J gene TRBJ2-2; TRBD1 aligns across 8 bases. The germline gives CDR1 SNHLY, CDR2 FYNNEI. After removal of 7 bases from V and 0 bases from J, the junction contained 4 bases not matched to a gene. The CDR3 is 15 amino acids. CDR3 sequence: CASTWTGTNTGELFF. CDR3 in DNA: TGTGCCAGCACCTGGACAGGGACGAACACCGGGGAGCTGTTTTTT.

This chain connects TRBV19 to TRBJ2-2, with 9 bases matching TRBD2. Germline V gives CDR1 LNHDA, CDR2 SQIVND (reference sequence). With V trimmed by 3 bases and J by 7 bases, 18 bases remained unmatched. This CDR3 spans 19 amino acids. In DNA, the CDR3 is TGTGCCAGTAGTATTACCATAGAGCGGCTAGCGGGGCGTGACGGGGAGCTGTTTTTT. This encodes CASSITIERLAGRDGELFF.

The chain couples TRBV5-1 to TRBJ1-2; D is ambiguous. Germline CDR1 reads SGHRS; CDR2 reads YFSETQ. The CDR3 loop spans 13 amino acids. V was shortened by 4 bases and J by 8 bases, with 15 bases between the two germline ends. The CDR3 bases are TGCGCCAGCAGCACGGCAGGCAATATCGGCTACACCTTC. Translating gives CASSTAGNIGYTF.

This chain links TRBV7-9 with TRBJ2-1, with unresolved D. Germline-derived CDR1 and CDR2 are SEHNR and FQNEAQ (reference sequence). The CDR3 is made up of 14 amino acids. The V and J ends lost 2 bases and 5 bases respectively, with 10 bases between them. The CDR3 loop reads CASSLRGVDNEQFF. Written as DNA, the CDR3 is TGTGCCAGCAGCTTACGTGGGGTAGACAATGAGCAGTTCTTC.

Regarding this clone: The identical CDR3 is also encoded by other nucleotide sequences in the sample. The rearrangement uses TRBV6-6 and TRBJ2-2; D not resolved. The V and J ends lost 4 bases and 4 bases respectively, with 4 bases between them. There are 12 residues in the CDR3. Germline lookup yields CDR1 MNHNY and CDR2 SVGAGI (reference sequence). The CDR3 reads CASSFSTGELFF. DNA of the CDR3: TGTGCCAGCAGTTTTAGCACCGGGGAGCTGTTTTTT.

This clone appeared once. V usage is TRBV6-1 and J usage is TRBJ2-5, with TRBD1 identical over 7 bases. TRBJ2-7 explains the end of the DNA better; the J call may be wrong. The length of the CDR3 is 13 residues. Germline assignment: CDR1 MNHNS and CDR2 SASEGT. The CDR3 bases are TGTGCCAGCAAGGGGGCAGGGCCATACGAGCAGTACTTC. Translating gives CASKGAGPYEQYF.

This clone was counted between two and nine times. The chain links TRBV5-1 to TRBJ2-7, with 8 positions matching TRBD1. The CDR3 runs to 15 residues. V was clipped by 4 bases and J by 0 bases; unmatched bases: 6. Germline V lookup: CDR1 SGHRS, CDR2 YFSETQ. The CDR3: CASSPQTGDSYEQYF. In nucleotides, the CDR3 is TGCGCCAGCAGCCCACAGACAGGGGACTCCTACGAGCAGTACTTC.